This record concerns one TCR beta chain sequence. The antigen is unknown. TCR beta cDNA libraries included unique molecular identifiers. TCRdb re-analysed the PCR reads in MiXCR, keeping a single row per CDR3 protein. The sample includes about 500,000 distinct CDR3 sequences, over 35% seen only once; the top ten take around 10%. Germline CDR1 and CDR2: SGHRS and YFSETQ. This CDR3 contains 16 residues. The data are from a study of post-analysis software for immune sequencing data. Overall study findings and caveats: Roughly five TRBV segments, including TRBV5-6, TRBV5-1 and TRBV20-1, were more frequent in patients than controls.

The sequenced material came from blood. The clonotype was recovered from a girl aged 5-17 years with multiple sclerosis. The V call is TRBV5-1, the J call TRBJ2-4; no clear D gene. The end of the DNA fits TRBJ2-7 better, so the J call may be wrong. The CDR3 DNA reads TGCGCCAGCAGCTTGGTAGGGCCCTCAACTTTACACGAGCAGTACTTC. It yields the protein CASSLVGPSTLHEQYF.